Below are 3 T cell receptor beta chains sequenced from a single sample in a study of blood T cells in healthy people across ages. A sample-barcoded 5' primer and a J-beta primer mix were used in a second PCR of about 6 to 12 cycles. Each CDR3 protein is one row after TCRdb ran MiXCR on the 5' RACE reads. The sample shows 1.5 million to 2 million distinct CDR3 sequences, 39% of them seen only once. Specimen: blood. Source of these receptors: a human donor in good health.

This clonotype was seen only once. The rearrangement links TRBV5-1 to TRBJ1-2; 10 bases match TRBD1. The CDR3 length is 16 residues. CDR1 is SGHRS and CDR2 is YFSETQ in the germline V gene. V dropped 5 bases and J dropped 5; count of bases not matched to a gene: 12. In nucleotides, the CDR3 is TGCGCCAGCAGTCCCGATCGACAGGGGGCAAAGTATGGCTACACCTTC. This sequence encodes CASSPDRQGAKYGYTF.

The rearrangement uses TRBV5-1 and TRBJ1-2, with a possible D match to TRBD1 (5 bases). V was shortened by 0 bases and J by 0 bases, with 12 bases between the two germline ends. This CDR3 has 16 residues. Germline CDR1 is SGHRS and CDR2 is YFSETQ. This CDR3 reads CASSLEGTATNYGYTF. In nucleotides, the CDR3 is TGCGCCAGCAGCTTGGAGGGGACCGCAACTAACTATGGCTACACCTTC. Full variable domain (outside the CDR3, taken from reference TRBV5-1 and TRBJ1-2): KAGVTQTPRYLIKTRGQQVTLSCSPISGHRSVSWYQQTPGQGLQFLFEYFSETQRNKGNFPGRFSGRQFSNSRSEMNVSTLELGDSALYLCASSLEGTATNYGYTFGSGTRLTVV.

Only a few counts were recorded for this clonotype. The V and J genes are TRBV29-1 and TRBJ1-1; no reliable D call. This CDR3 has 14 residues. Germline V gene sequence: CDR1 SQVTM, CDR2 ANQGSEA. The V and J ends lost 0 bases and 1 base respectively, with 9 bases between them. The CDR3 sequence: CSVEEVAGNTEAFF. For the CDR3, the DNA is TGCAGCGTTGAAGAGGTGGCTGGGAACACTGAAGCTTTCTTT.